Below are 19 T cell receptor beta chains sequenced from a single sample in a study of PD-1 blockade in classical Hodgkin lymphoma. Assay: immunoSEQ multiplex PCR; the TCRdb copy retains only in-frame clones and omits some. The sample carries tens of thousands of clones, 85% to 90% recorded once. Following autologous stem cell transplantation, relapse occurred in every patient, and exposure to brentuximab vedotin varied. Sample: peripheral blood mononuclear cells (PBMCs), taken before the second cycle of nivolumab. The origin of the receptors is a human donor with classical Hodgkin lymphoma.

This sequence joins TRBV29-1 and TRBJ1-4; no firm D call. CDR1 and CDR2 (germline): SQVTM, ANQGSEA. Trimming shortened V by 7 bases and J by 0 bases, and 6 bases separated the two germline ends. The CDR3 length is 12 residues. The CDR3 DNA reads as TGCAGCGCCCTTGCAACTAATGAAAAACTGTTTTTT. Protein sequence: CSALATNEKLFF.

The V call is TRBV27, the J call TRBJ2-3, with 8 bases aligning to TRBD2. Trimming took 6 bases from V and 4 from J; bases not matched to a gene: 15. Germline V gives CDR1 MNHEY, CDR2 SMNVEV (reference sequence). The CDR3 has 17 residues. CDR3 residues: CASSLVRGGRQSDTQYF. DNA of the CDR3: TGTGCCAGCAGCCTAGTACGTGGCGGGAGGCAATCAGATACGCAGTATTTT.

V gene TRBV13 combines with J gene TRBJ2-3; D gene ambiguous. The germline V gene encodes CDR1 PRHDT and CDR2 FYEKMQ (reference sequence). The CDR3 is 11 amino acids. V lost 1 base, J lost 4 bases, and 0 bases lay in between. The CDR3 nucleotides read TGTGCCAGCAGCTTAGCAGATACGCAGTATTTT. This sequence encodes CASSLADTQYF.

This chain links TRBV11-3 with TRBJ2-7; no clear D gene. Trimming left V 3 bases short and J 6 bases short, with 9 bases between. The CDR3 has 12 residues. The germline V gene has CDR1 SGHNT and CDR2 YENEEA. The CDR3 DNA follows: TGTGCCAGCAGCTTGTCTTTGGGCGAGCAGTACTTC. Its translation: CASSLSLGEQYF. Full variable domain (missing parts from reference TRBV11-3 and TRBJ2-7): EAGVVQSPRYKIIEKKQPVAFWCNPISGHNTLYWYLQNLGQGPELLIRYENEEAVDDSQLPKDRFSAERLKGVDSTLKIQPAELGDSAVYLCASSLSLGEQYFGPGTRLTVT.

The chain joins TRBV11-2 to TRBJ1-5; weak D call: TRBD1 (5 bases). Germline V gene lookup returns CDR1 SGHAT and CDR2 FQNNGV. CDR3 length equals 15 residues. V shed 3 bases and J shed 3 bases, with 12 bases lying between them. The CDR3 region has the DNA TGTGCCAGCAGCTTTGACAAGGGGTACAATCAGCCCCAGCATTTT. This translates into CASSFDKGYNQPQHF.

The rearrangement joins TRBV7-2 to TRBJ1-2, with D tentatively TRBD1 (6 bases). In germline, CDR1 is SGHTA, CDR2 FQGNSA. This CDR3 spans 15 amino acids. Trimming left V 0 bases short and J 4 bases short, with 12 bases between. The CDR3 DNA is TGTGCCAGCAGCTTAGCGCTAGGGGGAACCTATGGCTACACCTTC. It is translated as CASSLALGGTYGYTF.

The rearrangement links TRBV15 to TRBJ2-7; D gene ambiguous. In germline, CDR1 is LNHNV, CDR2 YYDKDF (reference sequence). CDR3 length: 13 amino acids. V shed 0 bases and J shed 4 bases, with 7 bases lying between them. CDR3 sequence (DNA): TGTGCCACCAGCAGAGATAGCTTATACGAGCAGTACTTC. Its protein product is CATSRDSLYEQYF. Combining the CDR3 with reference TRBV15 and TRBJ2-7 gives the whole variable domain DAMVIQNPRYQVTQFGKPVTLSCSQTLNHNVMYWYQQKSSQAPKLLFHYYDKDFNNEADTPDNFQSRRPNTSFCFLDIRSPGLGDTAMYLCATSRDSLYEQYFGPGTRLTVT.

CDR3 DNA: TGCGCCAGCAGTGGGGAGCGGGGGGCCTACGAGCAGTACTTC. It specifies CASSGERGAYEQYF. The V gene is TRBV10-2, the J gene TRBJ2-7; 9 bases are a match to TRBD2. CDR1 is WSHSY and CDR2 is SAAADI in the germline V gene. CDR3 length: 14 amino acids. Trimming removed 4 bases from V and 2 bases from J; junction bases left unmatched: 3.

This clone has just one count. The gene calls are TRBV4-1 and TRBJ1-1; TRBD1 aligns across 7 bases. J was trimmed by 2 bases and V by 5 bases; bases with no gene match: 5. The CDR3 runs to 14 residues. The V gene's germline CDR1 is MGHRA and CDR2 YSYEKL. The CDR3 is CASSSGQANTEAFF. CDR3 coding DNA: TGCGCCAGCAGCTCAGGACAGGCCAACACTGAAGCTTTCTTT.

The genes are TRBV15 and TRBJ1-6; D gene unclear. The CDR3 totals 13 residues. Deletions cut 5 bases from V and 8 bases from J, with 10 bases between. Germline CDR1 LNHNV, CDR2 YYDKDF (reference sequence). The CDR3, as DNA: TGTGCCACCAGCCGACACAAGGATTCACCCCTCCACTTT. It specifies CATSRHKDSPLHF.

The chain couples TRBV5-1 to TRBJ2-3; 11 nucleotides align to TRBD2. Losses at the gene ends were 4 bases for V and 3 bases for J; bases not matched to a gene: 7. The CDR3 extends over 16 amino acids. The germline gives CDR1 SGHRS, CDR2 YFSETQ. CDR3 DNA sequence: TGCGCCAGCAGCCCCCTCTTAGCGGGAGGGACAGATACGCAGTATTTT. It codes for CASSPLLAGGTDTQYF. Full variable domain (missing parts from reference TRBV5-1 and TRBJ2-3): KAGVTQTPRYLIKTRGQQVTLSCSPISGHRSVSWYQQTPGQGLQFLFEYFSETQRNKGNFPGRFSGRQFSNSRSEMNVSTLELGDSALYLCASSPLLAGGTDTQYFGPGTRLTVL.

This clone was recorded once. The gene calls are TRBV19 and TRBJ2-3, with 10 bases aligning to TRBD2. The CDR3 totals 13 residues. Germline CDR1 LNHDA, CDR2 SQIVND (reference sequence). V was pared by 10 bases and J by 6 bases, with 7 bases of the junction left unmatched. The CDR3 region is CATSGGAQDTQYF. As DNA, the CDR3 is TGTGCCACAAGCGGGGGGGCACAGGATACGCAGTATTTT. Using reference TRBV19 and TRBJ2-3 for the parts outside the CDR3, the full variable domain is DGGITQSPKYLFRKEGQNVTLSCEQNLNHDAMYWYRQDPGQGLRLIYYSQIVNDFQKGDIAEGYSVSREKKESFPLTVTSAQKNPTAFYLCATSGGAQDTQYFGPGTRLTVL.

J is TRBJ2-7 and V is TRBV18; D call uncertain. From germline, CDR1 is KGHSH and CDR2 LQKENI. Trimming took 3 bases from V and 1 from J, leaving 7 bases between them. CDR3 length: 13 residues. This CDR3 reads CASSPWGSYEQYF. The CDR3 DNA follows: TGTGCCAGCTCACCTTGGGGTTCCTACGAGCAGTACTTC.

CDR3 in amino acids: CAIYSSYEQYF. The DNA for the CDR3 is TGTGCCATCTATTCTTCCTACGAGCAGTACTTC. The chain employs TRBV2 and TRBJ2-7; no definite D call. This CDR3 contains 11 residues. CDR1 SNHLY and CDR2 FYNNEI come from the germline V gene. V was trimmed by 10 bases and J by 1 base, leaving 8 bases between them. The complete variable domain, with remaining parts taken from reference TRBV2 and TRBJ2-7, reads EPEVTQTPSHQVTQMGQEVILRCVPISNHLYFYWYRQILGQKVEFLVSFYNNEISEKSEIFDDQFSVERPDGSNFTLKIRSTKLEDSAMYFCAIYSSYEQYFGPGTRLTVT.

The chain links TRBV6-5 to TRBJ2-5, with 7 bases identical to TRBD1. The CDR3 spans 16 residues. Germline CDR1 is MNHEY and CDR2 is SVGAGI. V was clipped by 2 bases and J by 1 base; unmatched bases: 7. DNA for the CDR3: TGTGCCAGCAGTTACAACAGGGGTAACGCCCAAGAGACCCAGTACTTC. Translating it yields CASSYNRGNAQETQYF.

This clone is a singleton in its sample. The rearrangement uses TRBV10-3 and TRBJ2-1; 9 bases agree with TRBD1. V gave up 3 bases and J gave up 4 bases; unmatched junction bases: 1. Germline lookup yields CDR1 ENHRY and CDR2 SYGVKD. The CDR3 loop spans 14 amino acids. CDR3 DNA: TGTGCCATCAGTGACGGGACAGGGTACAATGAGCAGTTCTTC. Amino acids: CAISDGTGYNEQFF.

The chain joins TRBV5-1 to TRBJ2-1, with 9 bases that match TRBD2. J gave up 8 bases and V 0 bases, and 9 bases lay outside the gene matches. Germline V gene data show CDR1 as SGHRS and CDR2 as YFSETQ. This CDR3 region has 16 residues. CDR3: CASSLEVAGGPDEQFF. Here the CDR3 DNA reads TGCGCCAGCAGCTTGGAAGTTGCGGGAGGGCCTGATGAGCAGTTCTTC.

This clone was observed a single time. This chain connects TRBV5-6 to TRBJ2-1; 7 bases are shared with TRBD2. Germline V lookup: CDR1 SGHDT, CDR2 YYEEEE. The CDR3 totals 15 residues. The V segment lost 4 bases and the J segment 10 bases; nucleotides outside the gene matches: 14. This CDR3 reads CASSVGREAGVEQFF. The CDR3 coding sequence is TGTGCCAGCAGCGTCGGGCGCGAGGCGGGGGTCGAGCAGTTCTTC.

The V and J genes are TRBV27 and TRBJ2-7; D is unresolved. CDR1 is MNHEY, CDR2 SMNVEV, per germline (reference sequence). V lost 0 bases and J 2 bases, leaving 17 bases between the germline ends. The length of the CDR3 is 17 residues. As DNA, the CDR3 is TGTGCCAGCAGTTTATCCAGGATATACGTAACCCCCTACGAGCAGTACTTC. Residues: CASSLSRIYVTPYEQYF.